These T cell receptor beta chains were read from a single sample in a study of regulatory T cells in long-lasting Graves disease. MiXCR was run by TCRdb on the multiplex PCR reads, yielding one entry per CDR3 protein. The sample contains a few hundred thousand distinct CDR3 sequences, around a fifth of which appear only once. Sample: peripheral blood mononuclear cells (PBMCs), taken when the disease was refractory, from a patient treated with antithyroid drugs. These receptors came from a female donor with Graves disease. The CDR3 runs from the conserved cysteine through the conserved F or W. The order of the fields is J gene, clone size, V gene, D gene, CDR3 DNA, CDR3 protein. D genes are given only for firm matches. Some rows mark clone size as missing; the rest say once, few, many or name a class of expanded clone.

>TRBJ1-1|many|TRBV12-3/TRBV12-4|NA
TGTGCCAGCAGTCCCTCCGGACGAAGCACTGAAGCTTTCTTT
CASSPSGRSTEAFF
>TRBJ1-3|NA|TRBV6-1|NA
TGTGCCAGCACCCCCTCTGAGGAAGTCCCCATATATTTT
CASTPSEEVPIYF
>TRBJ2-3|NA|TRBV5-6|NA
TGTGCCAGCAGCATCTGGGACCCCACAGATACGCAGTATTTT
CASSIWDPTDTQYF
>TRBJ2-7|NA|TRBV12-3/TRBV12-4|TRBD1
TGTGCCAGCAGTAGGGGACAGCCAAGGGGCGAGCAGTACTTC
CASSRGQPRGEQYF
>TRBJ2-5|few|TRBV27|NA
TGTGCCACTAGGCCCAATGGGGAGACCCAGTACTTC
CATRPNGETQYF
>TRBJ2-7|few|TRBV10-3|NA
TGTGCCATCAGTGACAAGGACGAGCAGTACTTC
CAISDKDEQYF
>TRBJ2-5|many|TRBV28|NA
TGTGCCAGCAGTCTCCGAGCGGGCGCGGGGGAGACCCAGTACTTC
CASSLRAGAGETQYF
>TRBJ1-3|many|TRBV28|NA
TGTGCCAGCAGCTTGGACCATGAAAACACCATATATTTT
CASSLDHENTIYF
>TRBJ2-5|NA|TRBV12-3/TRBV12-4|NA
TGTGCCAGCAGGCAGGGCCAGACCCAGTACTTC
CASRQGQTQYF
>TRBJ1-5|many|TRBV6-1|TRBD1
TGTGCCAGCACGGGACAGACTACTCAGCCCCAGCATTTT
CASTGQTTQPQHF
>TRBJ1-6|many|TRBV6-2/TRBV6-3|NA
TGTGCCAGCAGTTACACAGGACAGACCGGAGGTTCACCCCTCCACTTT
CASSYTGQTGGSPLHF
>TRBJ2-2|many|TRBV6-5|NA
TGTGCCAGCAGTTACTCGGGGTTGGGGGAGCTGTTTTTT
CASSYSGLGELFF
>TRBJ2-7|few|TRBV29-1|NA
TGCAGCGTTCGTCCAGTGGACTCCTCCTACGAGCAGTACTTC
CSVRPVDSSYEQYF
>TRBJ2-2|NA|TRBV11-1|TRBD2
TGTGCCAGCAGCCCAAGCGGGAAGAACACCGGGGAGCTGTTTTTT
CASSPSGKNTGELFF
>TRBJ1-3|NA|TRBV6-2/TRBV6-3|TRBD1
TGTGCCAGCAGTCGCCAGGGGGGACCTAGCTCTGGAAACACCATATATTTT
CASSRQGGPSSGNTIYF
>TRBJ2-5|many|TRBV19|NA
TGTGCCAGTAGTATAGGCGGGACGGACCAAGAGACCCAGTACTTC
CASSIGGTDQETQYF
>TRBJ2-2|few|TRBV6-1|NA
TGTGCCAGCAGTGGGGCCGGGGGATACACCGGGGAGCTGTTTTTT
CASSGAGGYTGELFF
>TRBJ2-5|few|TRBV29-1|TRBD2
TGCAGCGTTGAGGGGGGGGGGGATGAGACCCAGTACTTC
CSVEGGGDETQYF
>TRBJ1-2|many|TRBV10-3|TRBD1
TGTGCCACCGTGCCGGGACAGGGGAACTATGGCTACACCTTC
CATVPGQGNYGYTF
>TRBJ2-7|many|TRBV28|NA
TGTGCCAGCACGCGGGTTTCCGAGCAGTACTTC
CASTRVSEQYF
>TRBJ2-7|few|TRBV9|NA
TGTGCCAGCAGCCCATGGGCAGTCAGCTCCTACGAGCAGTACTTC
CASSPWAVSSYEQYF
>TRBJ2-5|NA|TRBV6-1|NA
TGTGCCAGCAGCAGGGGGGCGCGGACCCAAGAGACCCAGTACTTC
CASSRGARTQETQYF
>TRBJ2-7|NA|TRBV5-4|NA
TGTGCCAGCAGCTTGGTTGGACACCCCTACGAGCAGTACTTC
CASSLVGHPYEQYF
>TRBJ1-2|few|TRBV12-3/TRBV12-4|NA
TGTGCCAGCCTGGACGGGGACACTAACTATGGCTACACCTTC
CASLDGDTNYGYTF
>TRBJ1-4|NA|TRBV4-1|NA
TGCGCCAGCAGCCAAGAACGGAATGAAAAACTGTTTTTT
CASSQERNEKLFF
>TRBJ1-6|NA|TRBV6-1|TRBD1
TGTGCCAGCGAGCGGGACAGCCAGTATAATTCACCCCTCCACTTT
CASERDSQYNSPLHF
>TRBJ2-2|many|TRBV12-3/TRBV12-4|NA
TGTGCCAGCACCCGACAGGACACCGGGGAGCTGTTTTTT
CASTRQDTGELFF
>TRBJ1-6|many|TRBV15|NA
TGTGCCACCAGCAGACGTTCAGGGAGTAATTCACCCCTCCACTTT
CATSRRSGSNSPLHF
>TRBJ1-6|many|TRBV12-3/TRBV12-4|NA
TGTGCCAGCAGCCCCCAGGGATGGAATTCACCCCTCCACTTT
CASSPQGWNSPLHF
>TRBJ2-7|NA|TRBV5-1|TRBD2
TGCGCCAGCAGCTCACTAAGCGGGGGGACCCGGAGGGGGGAGCAGTACTTC
CASSSLSGGTRRGEQYF
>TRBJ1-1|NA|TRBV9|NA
TGTGCCAGCAGCTCACGGGCCTCCTGGACTGAAGCTTTCTTT
CASSSRASWTEAFF
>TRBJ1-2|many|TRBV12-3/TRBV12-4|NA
TGTGCCAGCAGTTTAAAGCGAGGCAGGGGCACCCTTCTAGGCTATGGCTACACCTTC
CASSLKRGRGTLLGYGYTF
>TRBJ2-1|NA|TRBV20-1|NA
TGCAGTGCTAGCGCCCGAGGGGTCCACAATGAGCAGTTCTTC
CSASARGVHNEQFF
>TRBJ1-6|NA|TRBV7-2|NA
TGTGCCAGCAGCCCCGGGGAACGACCCCTCCACTTT
CASSPGERPLHF
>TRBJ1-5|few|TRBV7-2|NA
TGTGCCAGCAGCTCAAGGGGCAATCAGCCCCAGCATTTT
CASSSRGNQPQHF
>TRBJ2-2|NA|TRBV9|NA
TGTGCCAGCAGCGGGGGAGGGACAGCGAACACCGGGGAGCTGTTTTTT
CASSGGGTANTGELFF
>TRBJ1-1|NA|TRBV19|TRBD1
TGTGCCAGTAGTTTCGAGACAGGGGGGATGAACACTGAAGCTTTCTTT
CASSFETGGMNTEAFF
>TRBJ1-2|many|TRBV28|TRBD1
TGTGCCAGCAGTGCACCGGGACAGAGACATGGCTACACCTTC
CASSAPGQRHGYTF
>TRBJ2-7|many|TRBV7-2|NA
TGTGCCAGCAGCTTAGGTCGGGGGGCGCGTGAGCAGTACTTC
CASSLGRGAREQYF
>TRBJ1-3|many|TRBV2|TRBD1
TGTGCCAGGGGGACAGCTAATAAAAACACCATATATTTT
CARGTANKNTIYF
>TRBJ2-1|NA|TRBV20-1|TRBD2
TGCAGTGCCCGGGCAGCGGGAGGCTACAATGAGCAGTTCTTC
CSARAAGGYNEQFF
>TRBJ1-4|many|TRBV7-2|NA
TGTGCCAGCAGCTGGCGGGCGAATGGAGAAAAACTGTTTTTT
CASSWRANGEKLFF
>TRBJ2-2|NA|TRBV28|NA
NA
CASSSSDDAGELFF
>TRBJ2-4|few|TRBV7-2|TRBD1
TGTGCCAGCAGCTGGGGGGGACAGGGGGCATCCGTGGCCAAAAACATTCAGTACTTC
CASSWGGQGASVAKNIQYF
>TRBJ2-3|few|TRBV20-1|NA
TGCAGTGCTAGTCGAGTGGGGCGGGGAGATACGCAGTATTTT
CSASRVGRGDTQYF
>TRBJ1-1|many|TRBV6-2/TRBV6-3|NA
TGTGCCAGCACCCCCCTGAACACTGAAGCTTTCTTT
CASTPLNTEAFF
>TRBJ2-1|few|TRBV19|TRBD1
TGTGCCAGTAGTACCGGGACAGGAGAGCAGTTCTTC
CASSTGTGEQFF
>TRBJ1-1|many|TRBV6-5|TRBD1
TGTGCCAGCAGTTGGACACAGGGGGCGAACACTGAAGCTTTCTTT
CASSWTQGANTEAFF
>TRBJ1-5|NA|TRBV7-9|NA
TGTGCCAGCAGCTTAGAGTATAACCCAGGGAGAGAGGATCAGCCCCAGCATTTT
CASSLEYNPGREDQPQHF
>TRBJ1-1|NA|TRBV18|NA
TGTGCCAGCTCAGTACCGACGGTTACTGAAGCTTTCTTT
CASSVPTVTEAFF
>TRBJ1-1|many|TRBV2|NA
TGTGCCAGCAGGGTTGCGTTCACTGAAGCTTTCTTT
CASRVAFTEAFF
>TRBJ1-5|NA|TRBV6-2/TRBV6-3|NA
TGTGCCAGCAGTTCCGCGGACAGACGATATCAGCCCCAGCATTTT
CASSSADRRYQPQHF
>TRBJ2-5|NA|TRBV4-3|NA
TGCGCCAGCAGCCAAGATTGGGCCGAACAAGAGACCCAGTACTTC
CASSQDWAEQETQYF
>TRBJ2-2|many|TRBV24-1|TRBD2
TGTGCCAGTGCGGGGGGATCGAACACCGGGGAGCTGTTTTTT
CASAGGSNTGELFF
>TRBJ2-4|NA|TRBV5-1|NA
TGCGCCAGCAGATCCCGGACCAGTCGAGTCAAAAACATTCAGTACTTC
CASRSRTSRVKNIQYF
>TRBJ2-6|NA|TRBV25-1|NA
TGTGCCAGCAGCGAAGGCAGGGGGGATGGGGCCAACGTCCTGACTTTC
CASSEGRGDGANVLTF
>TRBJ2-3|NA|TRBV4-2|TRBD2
TGTGCCAGCAGCCAGACAGCTCAGGGCGGGAGTGGCGATACGCAGTATTTT
CASSQTAQGGSGDTQYF
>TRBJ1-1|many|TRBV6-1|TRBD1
TGTGCCAGCAGTCGGACAGGGTGGGACACTGAAGCTTTCTTT
CASSRTGWDTEAFF
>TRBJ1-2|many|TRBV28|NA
TGTGCCAGCACCCTCTCGTCAGACTATGGCTACACCTTC
CASTLSSDYGYTF
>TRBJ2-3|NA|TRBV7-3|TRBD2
TGTGCCAGCAGCTTAAATTACGGGGGGGATCCCGCTACGCAGTATTTT
CASSLNYGGDPATQYF